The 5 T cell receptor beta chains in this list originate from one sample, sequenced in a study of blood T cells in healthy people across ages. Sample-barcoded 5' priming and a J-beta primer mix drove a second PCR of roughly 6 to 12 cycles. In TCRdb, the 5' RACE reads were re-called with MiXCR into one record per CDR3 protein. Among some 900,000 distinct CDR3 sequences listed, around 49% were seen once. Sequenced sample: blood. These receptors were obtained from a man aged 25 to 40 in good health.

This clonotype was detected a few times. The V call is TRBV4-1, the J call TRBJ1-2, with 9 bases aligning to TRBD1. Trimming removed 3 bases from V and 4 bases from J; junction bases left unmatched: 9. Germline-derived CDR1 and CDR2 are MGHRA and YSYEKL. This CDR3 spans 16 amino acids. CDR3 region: CASSQMDPGQGYGYTF. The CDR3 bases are TGCGCCAGCAGCCAGATGGACCCGGGACAGGGCTATGGCTACACCTTC.

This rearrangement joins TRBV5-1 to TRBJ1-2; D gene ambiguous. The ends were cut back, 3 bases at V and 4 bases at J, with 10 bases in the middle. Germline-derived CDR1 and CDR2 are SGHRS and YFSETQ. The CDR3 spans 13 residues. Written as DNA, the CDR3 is TGCGCCAGCAGCTCAGGTGGGGTCTATGGCTACACCTTC. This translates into CASSSGGVYGYTF.

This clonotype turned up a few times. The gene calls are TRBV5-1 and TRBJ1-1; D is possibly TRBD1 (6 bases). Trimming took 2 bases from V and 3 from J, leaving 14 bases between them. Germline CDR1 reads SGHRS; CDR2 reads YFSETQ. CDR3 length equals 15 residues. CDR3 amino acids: CASSLTGRLYTEAFF. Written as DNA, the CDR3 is TGCGCCAGCAGCTTAACAGGGCGTTTGTACACTGAAGCTTTCTTT. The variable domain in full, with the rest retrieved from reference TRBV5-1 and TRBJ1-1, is KAGVTQTPRYLIKTRGQQVTLSCSPISGHRSVSWYQQTPGQGLQFLFEYFSETQRNKGNFPGRFSGRQFSNSRSEMNVSTLELGDSALYLCASSLTGRLYTEAFFGQGTRLTVV.

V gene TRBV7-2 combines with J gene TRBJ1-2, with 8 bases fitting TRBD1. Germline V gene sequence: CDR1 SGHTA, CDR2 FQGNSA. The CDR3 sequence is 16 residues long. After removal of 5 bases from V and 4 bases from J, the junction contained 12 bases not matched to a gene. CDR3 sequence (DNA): TGTGCCAGCAGCCCAGATAGACAGGGGATTGGCTATGGCTACACCTTC. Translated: CASSPDRQGIGYGYTF.

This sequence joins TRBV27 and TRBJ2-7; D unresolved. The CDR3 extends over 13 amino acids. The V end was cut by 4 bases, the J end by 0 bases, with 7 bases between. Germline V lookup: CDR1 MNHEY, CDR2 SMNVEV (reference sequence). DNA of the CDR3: TGTGCCAGCAGTTCAATTCCCTCCTACGAGCAGTACTTC. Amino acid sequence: CASSSIPSYEQYF.